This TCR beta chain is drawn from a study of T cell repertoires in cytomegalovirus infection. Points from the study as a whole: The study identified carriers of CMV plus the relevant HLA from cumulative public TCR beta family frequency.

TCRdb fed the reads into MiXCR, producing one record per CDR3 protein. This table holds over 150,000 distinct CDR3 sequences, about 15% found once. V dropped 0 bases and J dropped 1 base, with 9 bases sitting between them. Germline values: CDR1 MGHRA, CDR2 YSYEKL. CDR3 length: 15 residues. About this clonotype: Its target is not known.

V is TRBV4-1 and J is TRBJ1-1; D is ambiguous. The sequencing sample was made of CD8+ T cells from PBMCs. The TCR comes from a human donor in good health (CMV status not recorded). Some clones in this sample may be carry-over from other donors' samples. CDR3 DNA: TGCGCCAGCAGCCAAGATTCGGTGGAGAACACTGAAGCTTTCTTT. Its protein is CASSQDSVENTEAFF.